This T cell receptor (beta chain) was captured by sequencing in a study of molecular identifiers for immune sequencing clone quantification. Findings and caveats of the study: For highly expanded clones, sizes could be underestimated when identical TCR molecules share a barcode.

Construction of naive CD8 libraries employed roughly 20,000 to 1,000,000 sorted cells together with 10%, 30% or 50% RNA. The germline CDR1 and CDR2 sequences are SEHNR and FQNEAQ (reference sequence). Trimming pared 5 bases from V and 6 bases from J, leaving 8 bases between. This CDR3 contains 12 residues. With listed TCR primers and previously described methods, bulk TCR libraries were prepared. A single record per CDR3 protein comes from TCRdb applying MiXCR to the PCR reads. The table has some 320,000 distinct CDR3 sequences, over 20% seen once. This clonotype was recorded at least ten times. What it recognizes is unknown.

Sequencing used naive CD8+ T cells from blood, with Jurkat cell RNA spiked in. The sample's subset: FACS-sorted CD8+CD4-CCR7+CD45RA+ naive T cells. This chain joins TRBV7-9 and TRBJ2-1, with D hard to call. The receptor was isolated from a human donor in good health. Some libraries in this study had Jurkat cell RNA spiked in. This chain's CDR3 is CASSPLGNEQFF. Here the CDR3 DNA reads TGTGCCAGCAGCCCATTGGGCAATGAGCAGTTCTTC.